This T cell receptor beta chain emerged from a study of shared clonotypes between healthy human individuals. Looking at the study overall: A few men and a couple of women, aged 18 to 49, were donors.

This CDR3 is built from 13 residues. Germline loops: CDR1 MDHEN, CDR2 SYDVKM. The ends were cut back, 4 bases at V and 6 bases at J, with 10 bases in the middle. Comments on this clone: Its antigen is not identified.

Only in-frame clones appear in the TCRdb table, and some are missing; sequencing was by immunoSEQ multiplex PCR. This sample yields about 1.1 million clones, of which approximately 80% are seen a single time; roughly 0.62% belongs to the top ten. General study results and limits: A reduction in generation probabilities was seen for non-shared clonotypes relative to those shared by all four donors.

This sequence joins TRBV28 and TRBJ2-4, with D tentatively TRBD1 (6 bases). The sequencing sample was made of memory CD4+ T cells from PBMCs. Subset in this sample: CD45RA-negative fraction. The origin of this receptor is a man in his late teens or twenties in good health. Some clones in this sample may be carry-over from other donors' samples. CDR3 sequence reads: CASSSQQGNIQYF. CDR3 in DNA: TGTGCCAGCAGTTCACAACAGGGAAACATTCAGTACTTC. Using reference TRBV28 and TRBJ2-4 for the parts outside the CDR3, the full variable domain is DVKVTQSSRYLVKRTGEKVFLECVQDMDHENMFWYRQDPGLGLRLIYFSYDVKMKEKGDIPEGYSVSREKKERFSLILESASTNQTSMYLCASSSQQGNIQYFGAGTRLSVL.